Each of the 26 T cell receptor beta chains below was sequenced from the same sample in a study of OX40 agonist ivuxolimab in advanced cancers. Generated by immunoSEQ multiplex PCR, the TCRdb table keeps only in-frame clones and is missing some. The sample has 6,500 to 10,000 clones, about 88% seen once; the top ten hold 25% to 30%. The starting material was CD4+ or CD8+ T cells sorted from blood, obtained in a trial of the OX40 agonist ivuxolimab. The receptors originated from an adult with an advanced solid tumor such as melanoma, head and neck, liver or kidney cancer.

The chain carries TRBV5-3 and TRBJ2-1; 9 bases are shared with TRBD2. TRBV5-3 is noted as an ORF with a role that remains uncertain. The CDR3 is 19 residues long. V shed 2 bases, J shed 0 bases, and the junction held 12 bases outside the gene matches. CDR3 region: CARSFLGSSGTNSYNEQFF. In DNA form, the CDR3 reads TGTGCCAGAAGCTTTTTGGGGTCTAGCGGGACGAACTCCTACAATGAGCAGTTCTTC.

This chain connects TRBV15 to TRBJ2-5; maybe TRBD1 (6 bases). V lost 2 bases to trimming and J lost 5 bases, with 12 bases between them. The germline V gene encodes CDR1 LNHNV and CDR2 YYDKDF (reference sequence). The CDR3 has 14 amino acids. The CDR3 nucleotides read TGTGCCACCAGCAGAACAGGGAGATGGGAGACCCAGTACTTC. Translated, it gives CATSRTGRWETQYF.

V gene TRBV7-8 combines with J gene TRBJ2-7, with D possibly being TRBD1 (5 bases). The CDR3 is 13 amino acids. Germline V gene data show CDR1 as SGHVS and CDR2 as FQNEAQ. The germline V and J ends were trimmed by 4 bases and 6 bases, with 13 bases remaining between them. CDR3 nucleotide sequence: TGTGCCAGCAGCTCTCTGCAGGGTCCCGAGCAGTACTTC. Amino acid sequence: CASSSLQGPEQYF.

This rearrangement joins TRBV2 to TRBJ2-3, with a possible D match to TRBD1 (6 bases). V lost 6 bases to trimming and J lost 6 bases, with 10 bases between them. This CDR3 is 12 amino acids long. The germline V gene has CDR1 SNHLY and CDR2 FYNNEI. Here the CDR3 DNA reads TGTGCCAGCAGGGCAGGGGCCGATACGCAGTATTTT. It codes for CASRAGADTQYF.

The chain joins TRBV18 to TRBJ1-1; D gene uncertain. The CDR3 loop spans 15 amino acids. Germline V gene data show CDR1 as KGHSH and CDR2 as LQKENI. V shed 3 bases and J shed 1 base, with 12 bases lying between them. This CDR3 is CASSPSGRKNTEAFF. CDR3 nucleotides: TGTGCCAGCTCACCGTCCGGGAGAAAGAACACTGAAGCTTTCTTT.

The chain recombines TRBV7-3 with TRBJ2-1; 7 bases align to TRBD2. CDR1 SGHTA and CDR2 FQGTGA come from the germline V gene. The junction had 6 bases not matched to a gene; V was cut back by 5 bases and J by 2 bases. The CDR3 is made up of 15 amino acids. Written as DNA, the CDR3 is TGTGCCAGCAGCACACTAGCGTCGGCCTACAATGAGCAGTTCTTC. Translation: CASSTLASAYNEQFF.

J is TRBJ2-7 and V is TRBV4-1; 8 bases align to TRBD1. Trimming cost V 3 bases and J 5 bases; bases outside gene matches: 9. The germline V gene encodes CDR1 MGHRA and CDR2 YSYEKL. The CDR3 sequence is 15 residues long. The DNA of the CDR3 is TGCGCCAGCAGCCAGGGGACAGGAAGCTACGACGAGCAGTACTTC. As protein: CASSQGTGSYDEQYF.

V usage is TRBV9 and J usage is TRBJ2-7; 8 bases are shared with TRBD2. Germline V CDR1 and CDR2: SGDLS, YYNGEE. This CDR3 contains 13 residues. V was pared by 0 bases and J by 6 bases, with 2 bases of the junction left unmatched. For the CDR3, the DNA is TGTGCCAGCAGCGTAGGGGCGGGGGGCGAGCAGTACTTC. Amino acid sequence: CASSVGAGGEQYF.

This rearrangement joins TRBV7-2 to TRBJ2-1; D uncertain. There are 13 residues in the CDR3. With 5 bases removed from V and 2 bases from J, the gap between germline ends came to 7 bases. CDR1 is SGHTA and CDR2 is FQGNSA in the germline V gene. The CDR3 is CASSPGTYNEQFF. The CDR3 DNA reads TGTGCCAGCAGCCCCGGAACCTACAATGAGCAGTTCTTC.

As to this clone: One junction end does not reproduce the germline sequence, and a read error may be involved. The chain's CDR3 is CASSLDREWYEQYF. In DNA, the CDR3 is TGTGCCAGCAGTTTGGACAGGGAATGGTACGAGCAGTACTTC. V usage is TRBV5-6 and J usage is TRBJ2-7; TRBD1 agrees at 8 bases. Germline V gene sequence: CDR1 SGHDT, CDR2 YYEEEE. The CDR3 covers 14 residues. Variable domain in full (rest from reference TRBV5-6 and TRBJ2-7): DAGVTQSPTHLIKTRGQQVTLRCSPKSGHDTVSWYQQALGQGPQFIFQYYEEEERQRGNFPDRFSGHQFPNYSSELNVNALLLGDSALYLCASSLDREWYEQYFGPGTRLTVT.

This clone occurred once. The chain links TRBV18 to TRBJ2-5; no definite D call. Trimming removed 3 bases from V and 2 bases from J, with 10 bases in between. The CDR3 contains 14 residues. Germline loops: CDR1 KGHSH, CDR2 LQKENI. The CDR3 region is CASSPRHTQETQYF. The CDR3 DNA sequence: TGTGCCAGCTCACCTCGGCATACACAAGAGACCCAGTACTTC.

V is TRBV7-6 and J is TRBJ2-7, with 9 positions matching TRBD1. This CDR3 spans 14 amino acids. The J segment lost 2 bases and the V segment lost 5 bases, leaving 4 bases of the junction unmatched. Germline lookup yields CDR1 SGHVS and CDR2 FNYEAQ. CDR3 nucleotide sequence: TGTGCCAGCAGCCCTGGACAGGGGCCCTACGAGCAGTACTTC. It codes for CASSPGQGPYEQYF.

The J gene is TRBJ2-1, the V gene TRBV5-5; 13 bases are a match to TRBD2. Germline lookup yields CDR1 SGHKS and CDR2 YYEKEE (reference sequence). Unmatched junction bases numbered 10, after V lost 4 bases and J lost 6 bases. The length of the CDR3 is 17 residues. Written as DNA, the CDR3 is TGTGCCAGCAGCCTAAGAACCGGGACTAGCGGGATCAATGAGCAGTTCTTC. Translation: CASSLRTGTSGINEQFF. Full variable domain (outside the CDR3, taken from reference TRBV5-5 and TRBJ2-1): DAGVTQSPTHLIKTRGQQVTLRCSPISGHKSVSWYQQVLGQGPQFIFQYYEKEERGRGNFPDRFSARQFPNYSSELNVNALLLGDSALYLCASSLRTGTSGINEQFFGPGTRLTVL.

The rearrangement joins TRBV28 to TRBJ1-5; D is unclear. Trimming removed 8 bases at V and 1 base at J, with 9 bases between. The germline gives CDR1 MDHEN, CDR2 SYDVKM. The CDR3 runs to 13 residues. CDR3 sequence reads: CASEGWSNQPQHF. The CDR3 nucleotides read TGTGCCAGCGAGGGCTGGAGCAATCAGCCCCAGCATTTT.

CDR3 nucleotide sequence: TGTGCCAGCAGCCAGGACAACCAAGAGACCCAGTACTTC. Translating it yields CASSQDNQETQYF. The V call is TRBV4-2, the J call TRBJ2-5, with D tentatively TRBD1 (5 bases). The CDR3 has 13 residues. Trimming removed 3 bases from V and 0 bases from J, with 5 bases in between. Germline lookup yields CDR1 LGHNA and CDR2 YNFKEQ.

This chain links TRBV4-1 with TRBJ2-7; D is unclear. Trimming removed 5 bases at V and 0 bases at J, with 14 bases between. The CDR3 runs to 15 residues. The germline CDR1 and CDR2 sequences are MGHRA and YSYEKL. In DNA form, the CDR3 reads TGCGCCAGCAGCGCCAAGGACGGTAGCTCCTACGAGCAGTACTTC. This sequence encodes CASSAKDGSSYEQYF.

This rearrangement joins TRBV30 to TRBJ2-1; 11 bases map to TRBD2. CDR1 is GTSNPN, CDR2 SVGIG, per germline (reference sequence). The V segment lost 1 base and the J segment 3 bases; nucleotides outside the gene matches: 5. The CDR3 runs 16 residues. The CDR3 bases are TGTGCCTGGAGTGACGGGACTAGCGGCCTCTACAATGAGCAGTTCTTC. Translated, it gives CAWSDGTSGLYNEQFF. Full variable domain (outside the CDR3, taken from reference TRBV30 and TRBJ2-1): SQTIHQWPATLVQPVGSPLSLECTVEGTSNPNLYWYRQAAGRGLQLLFYSVGIGQISSEVPQNLSASRPQDRQFILSSKKLLLSDSGFYLCAWSDGTSGLYNEQFFGPGTRLTVL.

The chain is built from TRBV21-1 and TRBJ2-7; the DNA was not compared with TRBD2, the D call given in the table. TRBV21-1 is a pseudogene. The CDR3 consists of 17 residues. CDR3 coding DNA: TGTGCCAGCAGCAAAGTGGTACGGGGAGCGGGAGGGGACGAGCAGTACTTC. This encodes CASSKVVRGAGGDEQYF.

This chain links TRBV5-1 with TRBJ2-2; D not resolved. The germline CDR1 and CDR2 sequences are SGHRS and YFSETQ. The V gene lost 0 bases and the J gene lost 3 bases, with 9 bases spanning the gap. This CDR3 has 15 residues. In nucleotides, the CDR3 is TGCGCCAGCAGCTTGGAGGAGTACGACACCGGGGAGCTGTTTTTT. Encoded protein: CASSLEEYDTGELFF.

CDR3 region: CASRRDVNGYEQYF. CDR3 DNA: TGTGCCAGTAGGCGGGACGTAAACGGGTACGAGCAGTACTTC. The chain links TRBV19 to TRBJ2-7; perhaps TRBD2 as D (6 bases). V was clipped by 6 bases and J by 4 bases, with 16 bases between them. This CDR3 has 14 amino acids. Germline V lookup: CDR1 LNHDA, CDR2 SQIVND (reference sequence). The variable domain in full, with the rest retrieved from reference TRBV19 and TRBJ2-7, is DGGITQSPKYLFRKEGQNVTLSCEQNLNHDAMYWYRQDPGQGLRLIYYSQIVNDFQKGDIAEGYSVSREKKESFPLTVTSAQKNPTAFYLCASRRDVNGYEQYFGPGTRLTVT.

The J gene is TRBJ2-7, the V gene TRBV7-6; D gene ambiguous. V gave up 5 bases and J gave up 2 bases, with 16 bases separating them. Germline V gives CDR1 SGHVS, CDR2 FNYEAQ. This CDR3 has 15 amino acids. The CDR3 sequence is CASSADMINTYEQYF. CDR3 bases: TGTGCCAGCAGCGCCGACATGATTAACACCTACGAGCAGTACTTC. Supplemented by reference TRBV7-6 and TRBJ2-7, the full variable domain reads GAGVSQSPRYKVTKRGQDVALRCDPISGHVSLYWYRQALGQGPEFLTYFNYEAQQDKSGLPNDRFSAERPEGSISTLTIQRTEQRDSAMYRCASSADMINTYEQYFGPGTRLTVT.

The chain recombines TRBV29-1 with TRBJ2-7, with D unclear. The CDR3 is 14 residues long. Germline V gene sequence: CDR1 SQVTM, CDR2 ANQGSEA. Trimming removed 2 bases at V and 3 bases at J, with 14 bases between. The CDR3 region is CSVEYEDGNYEQYF. CDR3 bases: TGCAGCGTTGAATACGAGGACGGAAACTACGAGCAGTACTTC.

V gene TRBV4-2 combines with J gene TRBJ2-7; TRBD2 might be the D (5 bases). There are 16 residues in the CDR3. The V end was cut by 0 bases, the J end by 2 bases, with 14 bases between. Per the germline V gene, CDR1 is LGHNA and CDR2 is YNFKEQ. CDR3 coding DNA: TGTGCCAGCAGCCAAGATGAGGGCAGCGGTACCTACGAGCAGTACTTC. Residues: CASSQDEGSGTYEQYF.

The V gene is TRBV7-8, the J gene TRBJ2-7; D gene unclear. The CDR3 runs 11 residues. Trimming pared 4 bases from V and 5 bases from J, leaving 6 bases between. The germline gives CDR1 SGHVS, CDR2 FQNEAQ. In nucleotides, the CDR3 is TGTGCCAGCAGCTCCTACGACGAGCAGTACTTC. Translation gives CASSSYDEQYF.

V usage is TRBV14 and J usage is TRBJ2-1; TRBD2 might be the D (5 bases). The germline gives CDR1 SGHDN, CDR2 FVKESK. V was pared by 5 bases and J by 8 bases, with 10 bases between. CDR3 length: 12 amino acids. The CDR3 loop is CASSFGSDEQFF. The CDR3, as DNA: TGTGCCAGCAGCTTTGGGAGTGATGAGCAGTTCTTC. Together with reference TRBV14 and TRBJ2-1, the CDR3 gives the full variable domain: EAGVTQFPSHSVIEKGQTVTLRCDPISGHDNLYWYRRVMGKEIKFLLHFVKESKQDESGMPNNRFLAERTGGTYSTLKVQPAELEDSGVYFCASSFGSDEQFFGPGTRLTVL.

The chain couples TRBV27 to TRBJ1-2, with D uncertain. V was cut by 3 bases and J by 5 bases, with 13 bases left in between. Germline CDR1 is MNHEY and CDR2 is SMNVEV (reference sequence). CDR3 length: 14 amino acids. The CDR3 DNA sequence: TGTGCCAGCAGTTTCCAAGGGATCGGTTATGGCTACACCTTC. It translates to CASSFQGIGYGYTF.